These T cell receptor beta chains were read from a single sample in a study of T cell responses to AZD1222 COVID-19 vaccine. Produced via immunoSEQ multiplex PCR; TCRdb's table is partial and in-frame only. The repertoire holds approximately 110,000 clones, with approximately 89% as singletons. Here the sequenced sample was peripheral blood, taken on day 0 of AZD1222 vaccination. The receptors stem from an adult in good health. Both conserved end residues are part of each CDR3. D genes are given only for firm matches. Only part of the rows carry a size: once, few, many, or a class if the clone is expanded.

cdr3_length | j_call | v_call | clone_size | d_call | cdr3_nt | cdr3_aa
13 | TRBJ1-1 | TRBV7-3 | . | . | TGTGCCAGCACCTCCGGGGGGCCCACTGAAGCTTTCTTT | CASTSGGPTEAFF
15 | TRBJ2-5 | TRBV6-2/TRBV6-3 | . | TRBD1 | TGTGCCAGCAGCACCGGGACAGGGTCCACAGAGACCCAGTACTTC | CASSTGTGSTETQYF
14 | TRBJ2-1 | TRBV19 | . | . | TGTGCCAGTACCTTGGGTAACTCCTACAATGAGCAGTTCTTC | CASTLGNSYNEQFF
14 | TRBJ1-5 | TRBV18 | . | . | TGTGCCAGCTCACGCGATCATAGCAATCAGCCCCAGCATTTT | CASSRDHSNQPQHF
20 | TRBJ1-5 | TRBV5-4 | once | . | TGTGCCAGCAGCTTTTTAAAGTGGAGGACAACTGTTTATAGCAATCAGCCCCAGCATTTT | CASSFLKWRTTVYSNQPQHF
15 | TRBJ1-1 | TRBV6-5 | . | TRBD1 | TGTGCCAGCAGGGGACCGGGACAGGGAAGCACTGAAGCTTTCTTT | CASRGPGQGSTEAFF
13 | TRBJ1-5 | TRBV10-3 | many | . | TGTGCCATCAGTGAAGCGGGGATTCAGCCCCAGCATTTT | CAISEAGIQPQHF
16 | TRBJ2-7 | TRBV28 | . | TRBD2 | TGTGCCAGCAGTTTAATCTCTCTAGCGGGGGTATACGAGCAGTACTTC | CASSLISLAGVYEQYF
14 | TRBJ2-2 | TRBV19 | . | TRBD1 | TGTGCCTCCCAGGGACAGGCCGGAACCGGGGAGCTGTTTTTT | CASQGQAGTGELFF
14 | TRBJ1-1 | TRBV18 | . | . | TGTGCCAGCTCGAAGGACAGTCTAAACACTGAAGCTTTCTTT | CASSKDSLNTEAFF
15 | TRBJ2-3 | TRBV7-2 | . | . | TGTGCCAGCAGCCTGCAGGGGACCGGCACAGATACGCAGTATTTT | CASSLQGTGTDTQYF
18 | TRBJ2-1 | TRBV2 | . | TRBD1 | TGTGCCAGCAGTGAGACGGGACAGGGTAGTTGGGTCTACAATGAGCAGTTCTTC | CASSETGQGSWVYNEQFF
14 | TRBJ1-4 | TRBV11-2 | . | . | TGTGCCAGCAGTTCTCCCTCGGGTGGTGAAAAACTGTTTTTT | CASSSPSGGEKLFF
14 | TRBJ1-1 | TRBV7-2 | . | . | TGTGCCAGCAGCGTAGGTCGGACGAACACTGAAGCTTTCTTT | CASSVGRTNTEAFF
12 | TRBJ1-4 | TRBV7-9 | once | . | TGTGCCAGCAGGATACAGGGAGAAAAACTGTTTTTT | CASRIQGEKLFF
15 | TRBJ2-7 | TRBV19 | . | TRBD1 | TGTGCCAGTAGTATAGCTGGACAGGGTCTGGTCGAGCAGTACTTC | CASSIAGQGLVEQYF
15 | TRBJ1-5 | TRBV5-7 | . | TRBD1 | TGTGCCAGCAGCTCCCCCGGGACAGGGAATCAGCCCCAGCATTTT | CASSSPGTGNQPQHF
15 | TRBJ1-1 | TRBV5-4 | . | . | TGTGCCAGCAGCCCTGGAGGTGTTTTGGGGACTGAAGCTTTCTTT | CASSPGGVLGTEAFF
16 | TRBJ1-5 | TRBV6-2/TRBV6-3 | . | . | TGTGCCAGCAGCCTCAGGGGAGTGAGCGGCAATCAGCCCCAGCATTTT | CASSLRGVSGNQPQHF
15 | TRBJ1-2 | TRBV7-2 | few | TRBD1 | TGTGCCAGCAGCTTAGACGGACAGGGGGCAATTGGCTACACCTTC | CASSLDGQGAIGYTF
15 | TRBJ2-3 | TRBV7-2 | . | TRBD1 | TGTGCCAGCAGCCCGCGACAGGGGGCAGGAGATACGCAGTATTTT | CASSPRQGAGDTQYF
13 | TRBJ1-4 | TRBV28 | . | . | TGTGCCAGCAGTGGCACTGCTAATGAAAAACTGTTTTTT | CASSGTANEKLFF
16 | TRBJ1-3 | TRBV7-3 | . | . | TGTGCCAGCAGCTTATACGGCCCCAACTCTGGAAACACCATATATTTT | CASSLYGPNSGNTIYF
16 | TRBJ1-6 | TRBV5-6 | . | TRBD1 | TGTGCCAGCAGCTTGGGGACAGGGCTATATAATTCACCCCTCCACTTT | CASSLGTGLYNSPLHF
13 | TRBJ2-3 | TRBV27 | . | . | TGTGCCAGCAGTTTCGGGGAGACAGATACGCAGTATTTT | CASSFGETDTQYF
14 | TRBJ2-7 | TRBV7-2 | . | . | TGTGCCAGCAGCTTAGGAAGGGTTTCCTACGAGCAGTACTTC | CASSLGRVSYEQYF